Listed here is a single T cell receptor beta chain. This sample stems from a study of cytomegalovirus exposure and HLA in healthy donors. The PCR made use of 60 Vbeta and 13 Jbeta primers. Here immunoSEQ multiplex PCR was the method, and the copy in TCRdb shows in-frame clones only, minus some. Of around 280,000 clones detected, around nine tenths appear once; the ten largest clones hold approximately 2.4%. This CDR3 is built from 20 residues. The V call is TRBV21-1, the J call TRBJ1-2; TRBD1, the table's D call, was not compared with the DNA. TRBV21-1 is described as a pseudogene. This sequence was found in a woman under 30 in good health and CMV-seronegative. The sample comprised PBMCs. CDR3 protein: CASSKGKRWAGTGLDYGYTF. Here the CDR3 DNA reads TGTGCCAGCAGCAAAGGGAAGAGATGGGCCGGGACAGGGTTGGACTATGGCTACACCTTC.